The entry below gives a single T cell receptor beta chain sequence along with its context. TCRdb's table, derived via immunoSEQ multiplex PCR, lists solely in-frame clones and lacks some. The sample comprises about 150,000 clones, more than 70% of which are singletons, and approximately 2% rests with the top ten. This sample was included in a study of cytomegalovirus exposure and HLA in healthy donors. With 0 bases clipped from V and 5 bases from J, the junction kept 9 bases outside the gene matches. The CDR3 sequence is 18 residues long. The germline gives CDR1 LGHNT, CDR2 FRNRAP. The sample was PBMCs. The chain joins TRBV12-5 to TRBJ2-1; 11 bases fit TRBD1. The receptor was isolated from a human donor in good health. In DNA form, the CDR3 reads TGTGCTAGTGGTTTGGTATTGGGGCGGGGACAGGGGGACAATGAGCAGTTCTTC. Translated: CASGLVLGRGQGDNEQFF.